These 25 T cell receptor beta chains were sequenced from one sample in a study of tumour-infiltrating T cells in Burkitt lymphoma. Data came from immunoSEQ multiplex PCR; TCRdb stores just in-frame clones and leaves some out. The sample includes around 48,000 clones, 31% of them seen just once. Material: tumor tissue. The receptors here all came from a human donor with Burkitt lymphoma.

This clone was seen only a few times. This chain connects TRBV6-6 to TRBJ2-2; D possibly corresponds to TRBD1 (7 bases). The germline V gene has CDR1 MNHNY and CDR2 SVGAGI (reference sequence). V was trimmed by 6 bases and J by 2 bases, leaving 10 bases between them. The CDR3 runs to 14 residues. As DNA, the CDR3 is TGTGCCAGCAGGCGGGACAGTAACACCGGGGAGCTGTTTTTT. It translates to CASRRDSNTGELFF.

This clone was seen more than once but under ten times. The rearrangement links TRBV10-3 to TRBJ2-2, with 9 positions matching TRBD1. Germline-derived CDR1 and CDR2 are ENHRY and SYGVKD. Trimming at V came to 4 bases and at J to 3 bases, leaving 3 bases not matched to a gene. The CDR3 consists of 15 residues. The DNA of the CDR3 is TGTGCCATCAGTGGGAGGGACAGGGACACCGGGGAGCTGTTTTTT. It encodes CAISGRDRDTGELFF.

This clone was seen a few times. CDR3 bases: TGTGCCACTCGGGACAGGGAAGTTTTTCAGCCCCAGCATTTT. Its translation: CATRDREVFQPQHF. V gene TRBV6-1 combines with J gene TRBJ1-5; 9 positions agree with TRBD1. From germline, CDR1 is MNHNS and CDR2 SASEGT. With V trimmed by 10 bases and J by 6 bases, 10 bases remained unmatched. This CDR3 has 14 amino acids.

This clone was seen a handful of times. The V call is TRBV5-4, the J call TRBJ2-4; 9 bases are a match to TRBD1. This CDR3 region has 18 residues. The germline V gene has CDR1 SGHNT and CDR2 YYREEE (reference sequence). Trimming at V came to 0 bases and at J to 1 base, leaving 8 bases not matched to a gene. The CDR3 DNA follows: TGTGCCAGCAGCTTGGCCGGAGTCGGGACAGGGGCCAAAAACATTCAGTACTTC. It specifies CASSLAGVGTGAKNIQYF.

The V call is TRBV14, the J call TRBJ1-1; no reliable D call. This CDR3 contains 14 residues. Germline lookup yields CDR1 SGHDN and CDR2 FVKESK. Trimming took off 0 bases at V and 4 bases at J, with 9 bases between the two ends. The DNA of the CDR3 is TGTGCCAGCAGCCAAGAATGGGTCGGCACTGAAGCTTTCTTT. Translating gives CASSQEWVGTEAFF.

Only a few counts were recorded for this clone. This chain uses TRBV7-2 with TRBJ2-2; possible D gene TRBD1, 5 bases. Trimming left V 0 bases short and J 4 bases short, with 9 bases between. This CDR3 spans 15 amino acids. Germline V gene lookup returns CDR1 SGHTA and CDR2 FQGNSA. CDR3 region: CASSLAGQATGELFF. The CDR3 bases are TGTGCCAGCAGCTTAGCGGGGCAGGCCACCGGGGAGCTGTTTTTT. The full variable domain, completed using reference TRBV7-2 and TRBJ2-2, is GAGVSQSPSNKVTEKGKDVELRCDPISGHTALYWYRQSLGQGLEFLIYFQGNSAPDKSGLPSDRFSAERTGGSVSTLTIQRTQQEDSAVYLCASSLAGQATGELFFGEGSRLTVL.

This clone was found a few times. This chain connects TRBV6-6 to TRBJ1-5; D is unresolved. Per germline, CDR1 MNHNY and CDR2 SVGAGI (reference sequence). Trimming shortened V by 6 bases and J by 3 bases, and 6 bases separated the two germline ends. The CDR3 covers 12 residues. The CDR3 loop reads CASSLINQPQHF. The CDR3 DNA follows: TGTGCCAGCAGCTTGATCAATCAGCCCCAGCATTTT.

The rearrangement links TRBV19 to TRBJ2-7, with TRBD1 matching over 9 bases. CDR3 length: 13 residues. Trimming took 10 bases from V and 6 from J; bases not matched to a gene: 10. Per the germline V gene, CDR1 is LNHDA and CDR2 is SQIVND (reference sequence). The DNA of the CDR3 is TGTGCCACCTCGGGGACAGGGTACATCGAGCAGTACTTC. Its protein product is CATSGTGYIEQYF.

This clone was observed a handful of times. The rearrangement uses TRBV5-4 and TRBJ1-2, with 9 bases matching TRBD1. CDR1 and CDR2 from the germline V gene are SGHNT and YYREEE (reference sequence). V lost 4 bases, J lost 6 bases, and 7 bases stayed unmatched. This CDR3 has 14 amino acids. This CDR3 is CASSRPGQGNGYTF. The CDR3 DNA follows: TGTGCCAGCAGCCGGCCGGGACAGGGTAATGGCTACACCTTC.

This clone was seen a single time. This chain uses TRBV19 with TRBJ2-1; weak D call: TRBD2 (5 bases). CDR3 length: 14 residues. Between the trimmed V and J ends, which lost 3 bases and 8 bases, there was a span of 14 bases. CDR1 and CDR2 from the germline V gene are LNHDA and SQIVND (reference sequence). CDR3 DNA sequence: TGTGCCAGTAGTATCGGTTTGAGGGCCTATGAGCAGTTCTTC. Translating gives CASSIGLRAYEQFF.

This clone was recorded a few times. This rearrangement joins TRBV7-2 to TRBJ1-6; tentatively, D is TRBD1 (5 bases). Germline V CDR1 and CDR2: SGHTA, FQGNSA. V shed 5 bases and J shed 7 bases, with 12 bases lying between them. This CDR3 has 14 residues. In nucleotides, the CDR3 is TGTGCCAGCAGCCCGGGGACGTTGAATTCACCCCTCCACTTT. This codes for CASSPGTLNSPLHF.

This clone was seen only a few times. This chain uses TRBV4-1 with TRBJ2-5; tentative D call: TRBD2 (6 bases). The ends were cut back, 4 bases at V and 1 base at J, with 13 bases in the middle. Germline V gene sequence: CDR1 MGHRA, CDR2 YSYEKL. This CDR3 has 15 residues. For the CDR3, the DNA is TGCGCCAGCAGCCCGGGACTCCCGGCCCAAGAGACCCAGTACTTC. Translated: CASSPGLPAQETQYF.

This clone was seen a handful of times. The rearrangement links TRBV11-3 to TRBJ1-1, with 7 bases lining up with TRBD1. The germline V gene encodes CDR1 SGHNT and CDR2 YENEEA. This CDR3 has 12 amino acids. V shed 4 bases and J 9 bases; nucleotides not matched to a gene: 5. The CDR3: CASSSRQGQAFF. The CDR3 DNA reads as TGTGCCAGCAGCTCTCGACAGGGACAAGCTTTCTTT.

This clone was found a few times. The chain uses TRBV6-1 and TRBJ2-1, with TRBD1 matching 7 bases. This CDR3 is 14 amino acids long. Unmatched junction bases numbered 8, after V lost 2 bases and J lost 10 bases. Germline CDR1 reads MNHNS; CDR2 reads SASEGT. The CDR3 sequence: CASSESRQGQEQFF. Written as DNA, the CDR3 is TGTGCCAGCAGTGAAAGCCGACAGGGACAAGAGCAGTTCTTC.

In this sample, this clone turned up a few times. This chain links TRBV4-1 with TRBJ2-5; 12 nucleotides agree with TRBD2. Germline V gives CDR1 MGHRA, CDR2 YSYEKL. The length of the CDR3 is 16 residues. With V trimmed by 1 base and J by 5 bases, 5 bases remained unmatched. The CDR3 sequence: CASSQGTLAGGETQYF. Here the CDR3 DNA reads TGCGCCAGCAGCCAAGGGACTCTAGCGGGGGGGGAGACCCAGTACTTC.

This clone was seen more than once but under ten times. J is TRBJ1-2 and V is TRBV4-3; possibly TRBD1 for D (5 bases). Germline values: CDR1 LGHNA, CDR2 YSLEER. This CDR3 is 13 amino acids long. Trimming left V 0 bases short and J 7 bases short, with 9 bases between. Written as DNA, the CDR3 is TGCGCCAGCAGCCAAGATTCCGGGGGTGGCTACACCTTC. As protein: CASSQDSGGGYTF.

Only a few counts were recorded for this clone. The J gene is TRBJ2-2, the V gene TRBV6-5, with D tentatively TRBD2 (5 bases). V lost 3 bases to trimming and J lost 8 bases, with 16 bases between them. Germline V gives CDR1 MNHEY, CDR2 SVGAGI. The CDR3 is made up of 15 amino acids. The CDR3 DNA reads as TGTGCCAGCAGTTATAGGCTAGCCCCTGTTGGGGAGCTGTTTTTT. Translating gives CASSYRLAPVGELFF.

The table lists this clone with a few counts. The rearrangement links TRBV29-1 to TRBJ2-7; 8 bases are shared with TRBD1. The CDR3 runs to 13 residues. The germline V gene encodes CDR1 SQVTM and CDR2 ANQGSEA. With V trimmed by 2 bases and J by 4 bases, 4 bases remained unmatched. CDR3 nucleotide sequence: TGCAGCGTTGAAACGCAGGGGGCGTACGAGCAGTACTTC. Translated: CSVETQGAYEQYF.

This clone occurred a few times. The genes are TRBV7-8 and TRBJ2-7; D possibly uses TRBD1 or TRBD2 (5 bases each). V was pared by 5 bases and J by 0 bases, with 14 bases between. Germline CDR1 is SGHVS and CDR2 is FQNEAQ. CDR3 size: 15 residues. The CDR3 protein is CASSPRGGRSYEQYF. CDR3 bases: TGTGCCAGCAGCCCCCGGGGCGGCCGCTCCTACGAGCAGTACTTC.

The chain recombines TRBV5-4 with TRBJ1-1, with D maybe TRBD1 (5 bases). The germline gives CDR1 SGHNT, CDR2 YYREEE (reference sequence). There are 13 residues in the CDR3. The ends were cut back, 0 bases at V and 4 bases at J, with 7 bases in the middle. CDR3 in amino acids: CASSLGGGTEAFF. The CDR3 DNA is TGTGCCAGCAGCTTGGGTGGGGGCACTGAAGCTTTCTTT.

The V and J genes are TRBV15 and TRBJ2-3; D remains unclear. CDR1 LNHNV and CDR2 YYDKDF come from the germline V gene (reference sequence). V lost 5 bases and J lost 5, with 17 bases in between. CDR3 length equals 15 residues. The CDR3 DNA follows: TGTGCCACCAGCGCCCCTGGGGATTTAAGAGATACGCAGTATTTT. Its protein product is CATSAPGDLRDTQYF.

The chain links TRBV7-9 to TRBJ2-2; no definite D call. The length of the CDR3 is 14 residues. From germline, CDR1 is SEHNR and CDR2 FQNEAQ (reference sequence). V lost 5 bases and J lost 3, with 10 bases in between. CDR3 residues: CASSKGGYTGELFF. CDR3 DNA sequence: TGTGCCAGCAGCAAGGGCGGCTACACCGGGGAGCTGTTTTTT.

The chain combines TRBV6-5 with TRBJ2-1, with 10 bases fitting TRBD2. The length of the CDR3 is 16 residues. After removal of 2 bases from V and 9 bases from J, the junction contained 10 bases not matched to a gene. CDR1 and CDR2 from the germline V gene are MNHEY and SVGAGI. CDR3 protein: CASSYHKRGGSVEQFF. Written as DNA, the CDR3 is TGTGCCAGCAGTTACCACAAGCGGGGGGGTTCGGTTGAGCAGTTCTTC.

A few counts support this clone. This chain connects TRBV29-1 to TRBJ2-5; D is unclear. Between the trimmed V and J ends, which lost 5 bases and 1 base, there was a span of 8 bases. This CDR3 has 12 amino acids. In germline, CDR1 is SQVTM, CDR2 ANQGSEA. CDR3 nucleotide sequence: TGCAGCGTTCTAGGCACCCAAGAGACCCAGTACTTC. Its protein is CSVLGTQETQYF. Supplemented by reference TRBV29-1 and TRBJ2-5, the full variable domain reads SAVISQKPSRDICQRGTSLTIQCQVDSQVTMMFWYRQQPGQSLTLIATANQGSEATYESGFVIDKFPISRPNLTFSTLTVSNMSPEDSSIYLCSVLGTQETQYFGPGTRLLVL.

The chain has TRBV5-1 and TRBJ1-1, with D possibly TRBD1 on 6 matching bases. The V and J ends lost 5 bases and 1 base respectively, with 15 bases between them. The CDR3 spans 15 residues. Germline values: CDR1 SGHRS, CDR2 YFSETQ. The CDR3 reads CASSGQPIKNTEAFF. The CDR3 DNA reads as TGCGCCAGCAGTGGACAGCCCATTAAGAACACTGAAGCTTTCTTT.